This paragraph reports one T cell receptor (beta chain). This entry belongs to a study of shared clonotypes between healthy human individuals. Assay used: immunoSEQ multiplex PCR; TCRdb lists only in-frame clones, some missing. The sample carries millions of clones, roughly 95% recorded once. This CDR3 has 16 amino acids. CDR1 is SGHAT and CDR2 is FQNNGV in the germline V gene. J gave up 0 bases and V 3 bases, and 7 bases lay outside the gene matches. What was sequenced was naive CD4+ T cells sorted from blood. The subset: CD45RA+ positively selected. The source is a man in his late teens or twenties in good health. This chain joins TRBV11-2 and TRBJ2-7, with TRBD2 matching over 8 bases. CDR3 DNA sequence: TGTGCCAGCAGCTTGGTAACGGGACTAGTCTCCTACGAGCAGTACTTC. Translation gives CASSLVTGLVSYEQYF. Looking up the rest from reference TRBV11-2 and TRBJ2-7 gives the full variable domain: EAGVAQSPRYKIIEKRQSVAFWCNPISGHATLYWYQQILGQGPKLLIQFQNNGVVDDSQLPKDRFSAERLKGVDSTLKIQPAKLEDSAVYLCASSLVTGLVSYEQYFGPGTRLTVT.